Listed here are 6 T cell receptor beta chains from one sample, sequenced in a study of Ad26.COV2.S vaccination and SARS-CoV-2 variants. The repertoire was sequenced with immunoSEQ multiplex PCR; TCRdb's copy has only in-frame clones and lacks some. The repertoire holds roughly 510,000 clones, around nine tenths seen once, with about 13% in the top ten. Treatment noted: some 20 received Ad26.COV2.S at low or high dose, single or two shots; about 5 received placebo; per-sample allocation not given. Collection of samples fell on day 63 after the first vaccine or placebo injection. The input for sequencing was peripheral blood, taken in a trial of Ad26.COV2.S vaccine versus placebo. The receptor source for this set is a person between 18 and 65 years old who received the Ad26.COV2.S COVID-19 vaccine or a placebo.

The rearrangement joins TRBV3-1 (or the pseudogene TRBV3-2) to TRBJ2-7; D is unclear. The V gene's germline CDR1 is LGHDT and CDR2 YNNKEL (reference sequence). The CDR3 totals 14 residues. V lost 4 bases and J 3 bases, leaving 13 bases between the germline ends. The CDR3 protein is CASSPRISYYEQYF. The CDR3 coding sequence is TGTGCCAGCAGCCCCCGCATCAGCTACTACGAGCAGTACTTC.

V usage is TRBV5-4 and J usage is TRBJ1-1; 9 bases fit TRBD1. Trimming took 3 bases from V and 0 from J; bases not matched to a gene: 3. The CDR3 runs to 15 residues. Germline-derived CDR1 and CDR2 are SGHNT and YYREEE (reference sequence). CDR3 protein: CASSSRQGVNTEAFF. The CDR3 DNA is TGTGCCAGCAGCTCCAGACAGGGGGTGAACACTGAAGCTTTCTTT.

The chain employs TRBV3-1 (or the pseudogene TRBV3-2) and TRBJ1-2; TRBD1 matches 7 bases. Trimming removed 3 bases from V and 10 bases from J; junction bases left unmatched: 8. The CDR3 sequence is 13 residues long. Germline V gene lookup returns CDR1 LGHDT and CDR2 YNNKEL (reference sequence). The CDR3 region is CASSQVPGQAYTF. DNA for the CDR3: TGTGCCAGCAGCCAGGTTCCCGGACAGGCCTACACCTTC.

V and J are TRBV5-6 and TRBJ2-7; D gene uncertain. The CDR3 covers 13 residues. V was trimmed by 1 base and J by 4 bases, leaving 9 bases between them. Germline V gene lookup returns CDR1 SGHDT and CDR2 YYEEEE. The CDR3 DNA reads as TGTGCCAGCAGCTTGAGACGGAGATACGAGCAGTACTTC. It codes for CASSLRRRYEQYF.

There are a few counts of this clone. This chain joins TRBV28 and TRBJ1-5; 7 nucleotides match TRBD1. CDR1 and CDR2 from the germline V gene are MDHEN and SYDVKM. V shed 2 bases, J shed 9 bases, and the junction held 7 bases outside the gene matches. The CDR3 loop spans 14 amino acids. The CDR3 nucleotides are TGTGCCAGCAGTTTAGGACAGGACAGGCGGCCCCAGCATTTT. Translation: CASSLGQDRRPQHF. The entire variable domain, with the rest obtained from reference TRBV28 and TRBJ1-5, is as follows: DVKVTQSSRYLVKRTGEKVFLECVQDMDHENMFWYRQDPGLGLRLIYFSYDVKMKEKGDIPEGYSVSREKKERFSLILESASTNQTSMYLCASSLGQDRRPQHFGDGTRLSIL.

This chain joins TRBV5-4 and TRBJ2-1; unclear D gene. V shed 0 bases and J shed 0 bases, with 10 bases lying between them. The CDR3 is 16 amino acids. CDR1 is SGHNT and CDR2 is YYREEE in the germline V gene (reference sequence). The CDR3 reads CASSLVQSSSYNEQFF. The CDR3 DNA reads TGTGCCAGCAGCTTGGTCCAGTCTAGCTCCTACAATGAGCAGTTCTTC.